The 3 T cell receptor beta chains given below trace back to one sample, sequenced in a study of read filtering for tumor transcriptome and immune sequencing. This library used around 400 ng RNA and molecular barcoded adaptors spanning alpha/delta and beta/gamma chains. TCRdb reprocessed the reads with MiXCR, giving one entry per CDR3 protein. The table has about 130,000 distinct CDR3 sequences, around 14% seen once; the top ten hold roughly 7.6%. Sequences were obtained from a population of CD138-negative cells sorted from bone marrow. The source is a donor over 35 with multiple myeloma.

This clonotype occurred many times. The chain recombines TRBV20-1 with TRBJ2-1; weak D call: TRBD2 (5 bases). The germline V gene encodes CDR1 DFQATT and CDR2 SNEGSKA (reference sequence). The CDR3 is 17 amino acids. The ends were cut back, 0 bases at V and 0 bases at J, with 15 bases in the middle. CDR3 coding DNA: TGCAGTGCTAGAGATTTCCTAGCCGTGAGCTCCTACAATGAGCAGTTCTTC. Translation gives CSARDFLAVSSYNEQFF.

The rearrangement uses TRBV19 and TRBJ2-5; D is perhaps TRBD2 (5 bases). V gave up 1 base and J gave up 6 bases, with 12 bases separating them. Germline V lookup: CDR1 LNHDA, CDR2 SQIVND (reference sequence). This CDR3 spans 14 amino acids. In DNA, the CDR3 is TGTGCCAGTAGTATAGGATCGGGGTGGAAGACCCAGTACTTC. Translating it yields CASSIGSGWKTQYF.

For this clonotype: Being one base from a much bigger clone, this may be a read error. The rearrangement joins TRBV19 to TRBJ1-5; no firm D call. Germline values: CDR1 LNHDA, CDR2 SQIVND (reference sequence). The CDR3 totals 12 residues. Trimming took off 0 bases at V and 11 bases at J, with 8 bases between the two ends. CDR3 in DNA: TGTGCCAGTAGTATAGATTTGGAGACCCAGCATTTT. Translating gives CASSIDLETQHF.